Sequencing of this TCR beta chain was carried out in a study of blood T cells in healthy people across ages (dated by TCRdb to the mid-2010s). Context from the whole study: In model experiments, roughly one uniquely barcoded TCR beta cDNA molecule per two T cells was captured by template switching. Using deep sequencing normalized with unique cDNA molecular identifiers, the study measured how TCR beta repertoire diversity changes with age. Four age groups were formed from the donors: young (average about 16 years), middle-aged (just under 40), aged (about 62) and long-lived (roughly 88). To avoid experimental bias, donors of different ages were randomly spread across the sequencing lanes. The study analyzed two additional independent replicas of 1 million unique cDNA reads from the same blood draw for two donors, one aged 18 to 29 and one aged 80 or older. Here is what the overall study found, with its caveats: Total diversity estimates from one million sequenced T cells were considered lower bounds and underestimates. The percentage of naive T cells measured by flow cytometry correlated strongly with observed TCR beta diversity. Since profiling was done on bulk unsorted PBMCs, naive and antigen-experienced compartments could not be conclusively compared. Compared with the aged group, the long-lived group had more naive CD4+ T cells, fewer expanded clones and increased TCR diversity, suggesting age selection. Observed TCR beta diversity per million T cells fell roughly linearly with age, and a significant reduction was already apparent by age around 36. Because donor CMV infection status was unknown, age-related changes in expanded clonotypes were potentially confounded.

V gives up 6 bases and J gives up 5 bases, and the segment between their germline ends measures 19 bases. From the cysteine through the phenylalanine, the CDR3 covers 15 amino acids. The entry retains the CDR3 DNA only, 45 bases that are in frame from base 1. Libraries came from 5' RACE. A second PCR of 7 to 11 cycles was run with a J-beta primer mix and a sample-barcoded 5' primer. A template-switch 5' adaptor carrying 12 random nucleotides introduced a unique molecular identifier onto each TCR beta cDNA molecule. Each sample yielded at least 2.5 million CDR3-containing paired-end reads. First-strand cDNA was synthesized from all RNA with the Mint cDNA synthesis kit, primed by a TRBC-specific oligonucleotide. Following uracil-DNA glycosylase treatment, all cDNA underwent a first 18-cycle PCR with the universal primers M1SS and BC2_uni_R. In the original analysis: Each sample was normalized by randomly selecting 1 million high-quality reads, each carrying a distinct molecular identifier. Instead of being binned into consensus sequences, reads that shared molecular identifiers were thrown out. MiTCR, run with a Q25 quality threshold and the strictest error-elimination algorithm, handled CDR3 identification, clonotype clustering and error correction. A nonparametric unseen species model using Euler transformation provided a lower-bound estimate of total TCR beta diversity. The raw public reads went through TCRdb reprocessing: fastp at Q25, MiXCR clone calling, in-frame beta chains kept. Every distinct CDR3 protein forms one entry, paired with its most common genes and DNA. The authors' filters were not applied to this entry. The sample yields fewer than 2 million distinct CDR3 sequences; roughly 43% were counted once. More than 20% of the sample is in the top ten clones.

About this clonotype: It has no known antigen specificity. Qualities for individual bases were not recorded, and no much larger clone is one base off.

The donors were 40 or so Caucasian individuals from Russia, aged roughly 6 to 100 years, who were systemically healthy. Each donor gave ten milliliters of peripheral blood, drawn into EDTA-treated Vacutainer tubes. Ficoll-Paque density-gradient centrifugation was used to isolate PBMCs, with at least 7 million obtained per sample. Total RNA, at least 6 micrograms per sample, was extracted from PBMCs with Trizol reagent. Naive CD45RAhigh/CD27high T cell percentages were measured by flow cytometry on a PBMC aliquot from every donor. The V and J segments used are TRBV12-3 or TRBV12-4 and TRBJ1-2; TRBD1 could be the D gene, as 6 bases match. The sample taken for sequencing was blood. The receptor was isolated from a human donor in good health. The CDR3 here reads CASRGRHREHYGYTF. The nucleotide sequence reads as follows: TGTGCCAGCAGGGGGCGCCACAGGGAGCATTATGGCTACACCTTC.